Sequencing of this TCR beta chain was carried out in a study of T-cell reconstitution after alpha-beta-depleted transplantation in children. Study results and limitations: Where some patients showed high TCRbeta diversity at day 60, it came from recipient T cells and thymic progenitors that had survived. After transplant, at about two months, alpha-beta T cells were reportedly derived from several hundred expanded graft clones. Diversity and T-cell counts at one year after transplant derived mostly from new T cells.

TCRbeta library preparation incorporated unique molecular identifiers. TCRdb itself ran the PCR reads through MiXCR, one entry per CDR3 protein. The sample records around 490,000 distinct CDR3 sequences, 10% to 12% being singletons. This CDR3 is 16 amino acids long. CDR1 and CDR2 (germline): KGHDR, SFDVKD. V was clipped by 3 bases and J by 1 base, with 12 bases between them. A few counts support this clonotype. The target antigen is unknown. The chain has TRBV24-1 and TRBJ1-5; D is possibly TRBD1 (5 bases). Sequences were derived from PBMCs, mostly from graft donor cells, sampled 180 days after TCRalphabeta/CD19-depleted stem cell transplant. The TCR comes from a female patient aged 2 to 10 who had a stem cell transplant for aplastic anemia, so the T cells may come from the graft donor. This CDR3 reads CATSDPQGTSNQPQHF. The DNA of the CDR3 is TGTGCCACCAGTGATCCCCAGGGAACGAGCAATCAGCCCCAGCATTTT.